This TCR beta chain was found in a study of blood T cells in healthy people across ages. Each sample yielded at least 6 million isolated PBMCs. At least 6 micrograms of total RNA were extracted per sample. Primers used in a second PCR of roughly 6 to 11 cycles were a sample-barcoded 5' primer and a J-beta primer mix. TCRdb fed the 5' RACE reads into MiXCR, producing one record per CDR3 protein. The sample records about 1.8 million distinct CDR3 sequences, 49% being singletons. This CDR3 spans 17 amino acids. Germline assignment: CDR1 DFQATT and CDR2 SNEGSKA (reference sequence). Notes on the study in general: Researchers judged that diversity estimates from one million T cells fell short of true values. Greater diversity and more naive CD4+ cells were seen in long-lived donors than in aged donors.

This clonotype was counted only a few times. Its antigen is still unknown. At one end the junction does not follow the germline gene, possibly because of a read error. The rearrangement uses TRBV20-1 and TRBJ2-1, with D possibly called TRBD1 or TRBD2 (5 bases each). The TCR comes from a woman aged 40 to 50 in good health. Material: blood. The CDR3 reads CSSPGPKGRQSYNEQFF. The DNA for the CDR3 is TGTTCCTCCCCGGGGCCCAAAGGAAGGCAATCCTACAATGAGCAGTTCTTC.